What follows describes a single T cell receptor beta chain. The antigen remains unidentified. The sample comes from a study of beta chain features in type 1 diabetes. Background on the study: Cells sorted and examined across all samples totaled approximately 110 million. Study conclusions and caveats: More deletions and fewer insertions at VDJ junctions were found in patients with type 1 diabetes.

Donors underwent one heparinised blood draw, about 110 mL on average. TCRB transcripts that were expressed got sequenced, as all of the isolated RNA had been reverse transcribed. Generated by immunoSEQ multiplex PCR, the TCRdb table keeps only in-frame clones and is missing some. The data hold about 240,000 clones, with 25% to 35% observed a single time. Germline CDR1 GTSNPN, CDR2 SVGIG (reference sequence). The CDR3 has 11 amino acids. Trimming cost V 3 bases and J 6 bases, with 5 bases left between them. The chain links TRBV30 to TRBJ2-2, with D hard to call. The clonotype was recovered from a young man in good health. Sequenced: central memory CD4+ T cells from blood. This CDR3 reads CAWRGSGELFF. The DNA of the CDR3 is TGTGCCTGGAGGGGGTCCGGGGAGCTGTTTTTT.